This entry concerns a single T cell receptor beta chain. Its antigen remains unknown. The record originates from a study of response to subunit inactivated influenza vaccine. The study, taken as a whole, reports: The authors put forward the suggestion that each seasonal influenza vaccination may bring in only a limited number of new T cells.

This CDR3 is 13 amino acids long. Germline loops: CDR1 DFQATT, CDR2 SNEGSKA (reference sequence). The V gene end was trimmed by 6 bases and the J gene end by 3 bases; junction bases not matched to a gene: 8. MiXCR, run by TCRdb on the RT-PCR reads, gives a single entry per CDR3 protein. The sample has approximately 290,000 distinct CDR3 sequences, roughly 22% seen once. This chain connects TRBV20-1 to TRBJ2-7, with 7 bases that match TRBD2. This receptor was obtained from a man aged 50 to 75 who received an inactivated influenza vaccine. The sample was PBMCs from blood, taken approximately 22 months after vaccination. The CDR3 DNA follows: TGCAGTGCCGGTAGACTAGCTGTCTACGAGCAGTACTTC. It is translated as CSAGRLAVYEQYF.